This entry is about one T cell receptor beta chain. CDR1 DFQATT and CDR2 SNEGSKA come from the germline V gene (reference sequence). CDR3 length: 14 residues. V gave up 3 bases and J gave up 2 bases; unmatched junction bases: 6. This entry is derived from a study of metastatic and nonmetastatic thyroid tumors. TCRdb re-clonotyped the PCR reads via MiXCR. This sample has 50,000 to 60,000 clones; over 15% occur once, and the top ten carry around 3%. No patient received treatment before thyroid surgery. The specimen sequenced was blood. This clonotype was obtained from a female donor with papillary thyroid cancer or a benign thyroid nodule (not recorded which). Some clones in this sample may be carry-over from other donors' samples. The chain recombines TRBV20-1 with TRBJ2-7; TRBD2 matches at 8 bases. The CDR3 region has the DNA TGCAGTGCTAGTTGGACTAGCCGTGCCTACGAGCAGTACTTC. Translation gives CSASWTSRAYEQYF.